What follows describes a single T cell receptor beta chain. Other DNA sequences in the same sample also yield this CDR3. This entry belongs to a study of cytomegalovirus exposure and HLA in healthy donors. Generated by immunoSEQ multiplex PCR, the TCRdb table keeps only in-frame clones and is missing some. The sample shows 50,000 to 65,000 clones, 85% to 95% of them seen only once. V dropped 1 base and J dropped 6 bases, with 5 bases sitting between them. CDR1 is LNHDA, CDR2 SQIVND, per germline (reference sequence). The length of the CDR3 is 12 residues. The receptor was isolated from a woman between 18 and 29 years old in good health and CMV-seropositive. The specimen was PBMCs. The chain combines TRBV19 with TRBJ2-3; D possibly corresponds to TRBD2 (5 bases). DNA for the CDR3: TGTGCCAGTAGTATAGGAGGGGATACGCAGTATTTT. It yields the protein CASSIGGDTQYF.